Presented here are 19 T cell receptor beta chains from one specimen sequenced in a study of early T cells in non-severe SARS-CoV-2 infection (dated by TCRdb to 2020 to 2022). Receptor amplification or capture employed 5' RACE. Sequencing instrument: NextSeq 500. TCRdb handled the public reads itself, with Q25 trimming in fastp and clone calling in MiXCR, and kept productive beta chains. Here each entry gathers all rows of one CDR3 protein and keeps the most common genes and DNA. Recorded for this sample are over 70,000 distinct CDR3 sequences; approximately 14% of them occurred a single time. 6% to 7.5% of the sample is held by the ten biggest clonotypes. Sequencing input: whole blood. These receptors all come from an adult who was a healthcare worker with PCR-confirmed SARS-CoV-2 infection or an uninfected control (not recorded which).

The table lists this clonotype with a few counts. DNA of the CDR3: TGTGCCAGTAGTCCTCGGACAGGGCTCGGCCCCAAAAACATTCAGTACTTC. This gives the protein CASSPRTGLGPKNIQYF. This chain joins TRBV19 and TRBJ2-4; 8 positions agree with TRBD1. J was trimmed by 2 bases and V by 5 bases; bases with no gene match: 11. Germline loops: CDR1 LNHDA, CDR2 SQIVND (reference sequence). This CDR3 contains 17 residues.

This clonotype occurred a few times. This chain uses TRBV12-3 or TRBV12-4 with TRBJ2-6; unclear D gene. CDR3 length: 15 amino acids. V lost 6 bases and J 2 bases, leaving 11 bases between the germline ends. Written as DNA, the CDR3 is TGTGCCAGCAGCCCCGGTGAAACTGGGGCCAACGTCCTGACTTTC. It encodes CASSPGETGANVLTF.

This clonotype was counted between two and nine times. The chain links TRBV6-1 to TRBJ2-2; D remains unclear. Looked up from germline, CDR1 is MNHNS and CDR2 is SASEGT. The V gene lost 1 base and the J gene lost 0 bases, with 9 bases spanning the gap. The CDR3 extends over 16 amino acids. As DNA, the CDR3 is TGTGCCAGCAGTGAAGTCGCACCCGCGAACACCGGGGAGCTGTTTTTT. Encoded protein: CASSEVAPANTGELFF.

J is TRBJ2-7 and V is TRBV2, with D maybe TRBD2 (6 bases). CDR3 length: 14 amino acids. Germline CDR1 and CDR2: SNHLY and FYNNEI. Trimming pared 4 bases from V and 2 bases from J, leaving 12 bases between. The CDR3 is CASSVDGGTYEQYF. The CDR3 nucleotides are TGTGCCAGCAGTGTGGACGGGGGAACCTACGAGCAGTACTTC.

A few counts support this clonotype. This chain uses TRBV20-1 with TRBJ2-7, with D unresolved. Germline CDR1 reads DFQATT; CDR2 reads SNEGSKA (reference sequence). The CDR3 length is 14 residues. V was trimmed by 3 bases and J by 0 bases, leaving 12 bases between them. In DNA, the CDR3 is TGCAGTGCTAGTCCCCGGATATACTCCTACGAGCAGTACTTC. It is translated as CSASPRIYSYEQYF.

This clonotype was counted only a few times. CDR3 protein: CASSFDPGEIEQFF. CDR3 nucleotide sequence: TGTGCCAGCAGCTTCGATCCGGGAGAGATTGAGCAGTTCTTC. V gene TRBV5-4 combines with J gene TRBJ2-1, with D possibly being TRBD2 (6 bases). This CDR3 is 14 amino acids long. Trimming pared 2 bases from V and 9 bases from J, leaving 15 bases between. The germline V gene has CDR1 SGHNT and CDR2 YYREEE (reference sequence).

The chain joins TRBV5-6 to TRBJ2-7, with TRBD2 as a possible D gene (7 bases). The length of the CDR3 is 15 residues. Germline CDR1 is SGHDT and CDR2 is YYEEEE. V gave up 3 bases and J gave up 6 bases, with 19 bases separating them. In DNA form, the CDR3 reads TGTGCCAGCAGCTCGCTTGGGGGGGCTAAGGGCGAGCAGTACTTC. The encoded protein is CASSSLGGAKGEQYF.

The J gene is TRBJ2-2, the V gene TRBV7-6; D is uncertain. Looked up from germline, CDR1 is SGHVS and CDR2 is FNYEAQ. The V end lost 5 bases, the J end lost 1 base, and 8 bases lay between the germline ends. The CDR3 runs 14 residues. The CDR3 protein is CASSLRLNTGELFF. The CDR3 DNA reads as TGTGCCAGCAGCCTCCGACTGAACACCGGGGAGCTGTTTTTT. The entire variable domain, with the rest obtained from reference TRBV7-6 and TRBJ2-2, is as follows: GAGVSQSPRYKVTKRGQDVALRCDPISGHVSLYWYRQALGQGPEFLTYFNYEAQQDKSGLPNDRFSAERPEGSISTLTIQRTEQRDSAMYRCASSLRLNTGELFFGEGSRLTVL.

The rearrangement links TRBV2 to TRBJ2-1; weak D call: TRBD2 (5 bases). The length of the CDR3 is 18 residues. V lost 6 bases to trimming and J lost 3 bases, with 24 bases between them. The germline gives CDR1 SNHLY, CDR2 FYNNEI. The CDR3 region has the DNA TGTGCCAGCAGCCCACTGGGGTTGCGGGCAACGGGCTACAATGAGCAGTTCTTC. It specifies CASSPLGLRATGYNEQFF.

The chain is built from TRBV27 and TRBJ1-2; possibly TRBD1 for D (5 bases). CDR3 length: 13 amino acids. V was clipped by 5 bases and J by 6 bases, with 13 bases between them. The germline V gene encodes CDR1 MNHEY and CDR2 SMNVEV (reference sequence). CDR3 protein: CASSIGGLDGYTF. The CDR3 DNA reads as TGTGCCAGCAGTATCGGGGGTCTCGATGGCTACACCTTC.

DNA for the CDR3: TGTGCCAGCAGTTCAATTTGGGGTGAGCAGTTCTTC. Residues: CASSSIWGEQFF. V usage is TRBV27 and J usage is TRBJ2-1; D call uncertain. Trimming cost V 4 bases and J 9 bases, with 10 bases left between them. The CDR3 length is 12 residues. The V gene's germline CDR1 is MNHEY and CDR2 SMNVEV (reference sequence).

There are a few counts of this clonotype. This chain joins TRBV7-8 and TRBJ1-4; D is undetermined. Germline CDR1 SGHVS, CDR2 FQNEAQ. This CDR3 contains 14 residues. Between the trimmed V and J ends, which lost 0 bases and 8 bases, there was a span of 10 bases. This CDR3 is CASSLAVVGEKLFF. The CDR3 nucleotides are TGTGCCAGCAGCTTAGCGGTGGTCGGGGAAAAACTGTTTTTT.

The chain links TRBV28 to TRBJ2-1; no firm D call. Germline CDR1 and CDR2: MDHEN and SYDVKM. Trimming removed 4 bases from V and 6 bases from J, with 4 bases in between. There are 11 residues in the CDR3. The CDR3, as DNA: TGTGCCAGCAGTTACAGCAATGAGCAGTTCTTC. This encodes CASSYSNEQFF.

CDR3 sequence (DNA): TGTGCCAGCAGCTTCGGAGGGGAAAAGCCCCAGCATTTT. Translation gives CASSFGGEKPQHF. J is TRBJ1-5 and V is TRBV5-4; weak D call: TRBD1 (5 bases). Deletions cut 2 bases from V and 8 bases from J, with 11 bases between. The CDR3 has 13 residues. Germline V CDR1 and CDR2: SGHNT, YYREEE (reference sequence).

This clonotype was observed at least ten times. J is TRBJ1-5 and V is TRBV23-1; D not certain. TRBV23-1 is given ORF status, its function remaining uncertain. Trimming cost V 4 bases and J 5 bases, with 9 bases left between them. The CDR3 is 13 residues long. The CDR3 DNA sequence: TGCGCCAGCAGTCTTGGTAGGCATCAGCCCCAGCATTTT. Encoded protein: CASSLGRHQPQHF.

This clonotype was recorded many times. The rearrangement joins TRBV11-2 to TRBJ2-1; TRBD1 agrees at 12 bases. Germline CDR1 and CDR2: SGHAT and FQNNGV. Trimming at V came to 3 bases and at J to 10 bases, leaving 10 bases not matched to a gene. This CDR3 comprises 16 residues. The DNA of the CDR3 is TGTGCCAGCAGCTTCAACCCGGGACAGGGGGCTCGGGAGCAGTTCTTC. This codes for CASSFNPGQGAREQFF.

The chain recombines TRBV6-6 with TRBJ1-6; 7 positions match TRBD1. The ends lost 6 bases at V and 4 bases at J; junction bases unmatched: 15. Germline assignment: CDR1 MNHNY and CDR2 SVGAGI (reference sequence). This CDR3 is 18 amino acids long. CDR3 loop: CASSRVLRDSLYNSPLHF. The DNA of the CDR3 is TGTGCCAGCAGCCGGGTTTTACGGGACAGCCTGTATAATTCACCCCTCCACTTT.

The CDR3 spells CASSYPEGRAANIQYF. The CDR3, as DNA: TGTGCCAGCAGTTATCCGGAAGGGAGGGCCGCAAACATTCAGTACTTC. The rearrangement links TRBV6-6 to TRBJ2-4, with 7 bases aligning to TRBD2. The junction had 11 bases not matched to a gene; V was cut back by 3 bases and J by 6 bases. In germline, CDR1 is MNHNY, CDR2 SVGAGI (reference sequence). The CDR3 covers 16 residues.

This clonotype appeared a few times. The genes are TRBV9 and TRBJ2-5; D is unresolved. CDR1 and CDR2 from the germline V gene are SGDLS and YYNGEE. This CDR3 region has 13 residues. Trimming stripped 2 bases from V and 0 bases from J, with 5 bases between. The CDR3 reads CASSVRYQETQYF. The CDR3 DNA reads TGTGCCAGCAGCGTCAGGTACCAAGAGACCCAGTACTTC. The entire variable domain, with the rest obtained from reference TRBV9 and TRBJ2-5, is as follows: DSGVTQTPKHLITATGQRVTLRCSPRSGDLSVYWYQQSLDQGLQFLIQYYNGEERAKGNILERFSAQQFPDLHSELNLSSLELGDSALYFCASSVRYQETQYFGPGTRLLVL.